The TCR beta chain described here comes from a study of OX40 agonist ivuxolimab in advanced cancers. Autoimmune disease history or systemic immunosuppression was exclusionary. TCRdb's copy holds only in-frame clones and misses some; the assay was immunoSEQ multiplex PCR. The sample shows about 150,000 clones, 90% to 95% of them seen only once. This CDR3 has 13 residues. In germline, CDR1 is SGHRS, CDR2 YFSETQ. Trimming removed 1 base from V and 3 bases from J, with 7 bases in between. The source is an adult with an advanced solid tumor such as melanoma, head and neck, liver or kidney cancer. The sequences come from CD4+ or CD8+ T cells sorted from blood, collected in a trial of the OX40 agonist ivuxolimab. The chain employs TRBV5-1 and TRBJ1-1; no definite D call. CDR3 sequence reads: CASSLRRDTEAFF. CDR3 DNA sequence: TGCGCCAGCAGCTTGAGGAGGGACACTGAAGCTTTCTTT.